Listed here are 9 T cell receptor beta chains from one sample, sequenced in a study of monozygotic twins with inflammatory bowel disease. TCRdb reprocessed the 5' RACE reads; each CDR3 protein has one entry and no DNA is given. Here the sample table reports more than 300,000 distinct CDR3 sequences. The sequencing input was blood. The receptors derive from a human donor with ulcerative colitis or Crohn's disease, or a healthy co-twin of an affected twin (not recorded which).

V gene TRBV5-1 combines with J gene TRBJ2-1; TCRdb returns TRBD1, unconfirmable since there is no DNA. Germline CDR1 is SGHRS and CDR2 is YFSETQ. The CDR3 contains 13 residues. The CDR3 here is CASSTDRGDEQFF.

The chain couples TRBV16 to TRBJ2-1; TCRdb's D call of TRBD2 is untestable without DNA. CDR3 size: 13 residues. CDR1 is KGHSY and CDR2 is FQNENV in the germline V gene. CDR3: CASSQSQQLGEFF.

The chain carries TRBV12-3 or TRBV12-4 and TRBJ2-3. This CDR3 contains 14 residues. CDR3 sequence: CASSLNLATDTQYF.

The chain combines TRBV12-3 or TRBV12-4 with TRBJ2-1; TCRdb's D gene call, TRBD2, goes unchecked for lack of DNA. This CDR3 contains 18 residues. The CDR3 here is CASSPVRAGVNFYNEQFF.

The J gene is TRBJ1-2, the V gene TRBV28; the D gene TCRdb calls, TRBD1, cannot be checked with no DNA. The length of the CDR3 is 12 residues. Germline V lookup: CDR1 MDHEN, CDR2 SYDVKM. CDR3 region: CASSDREGGYTF.

The genes are TRBV6-5 and TRBJ1-2; TCRdb names TRBD1, which stays unverified in the absence of DNA. From germline, CDR1 is MNHEY and CDR2 SVGAGI. The CDR3 totals 14 residues. The CDR3 reads CASSYDRDRGGYTF.

This rearrangement joins TRBV11-2 to TRBJ2-7; TCRdb lists TRBD1, though no DNA is available to test this call. The CDR3 sequence is 15 residues long. The V gene's germline CDR1 is SGHAT and CDR2 FQNNGV. CDR3 region: CASSNRGYTSYEQYF.

The CDR3 reads CASSYKTEGQPQHF. The chain combines TRBV6-5 with TRBJ1-5. Germline assignment: CDR1 MNHEY and CDR2 SVGAGI. CDR3 length equals 14 residues.

The V call is TRBV18, the J call TRBJ1-2. The CDR3 extends over 13 amino acids. Germline V gene lookup returns CDR1 KGHSH and CDR2 LQKENI. CDR3: CASSPSEYYGYTF.